Listed below are T cell receptor beta chains from one sample, sequenced in a study of tumor-infiltrating lymphocytes in oesophageal squamous cell carcinoma. MiXCR, run by TCRdb on the PCR reads, gives a single entry per CDR3 protein. The sample carries 10,000 to 12,000 distinct CDR3 sequences, approximately 60% recorded once. Sequencing used esophageal tumor tissue. These receptors were collected from a female donor with esophageal squamous cell carcinoma. CDR3s include the opening cysteine and the closing phenylalanine or tryptophan. Each record gives: clone size, V gene, D gene, J gene, CDR3 protein, CDR3 DNA. The D gene is left open where the match is weak. Clone size is stated in some rows and not others, as once, few, many or a class when expanded.

clone size: -
V gene: TRBV7-9
D gene: TRBD2
J gene: TRBJ2-3
CDR3 protein: CASSFLGGDTQYF
CDR3 DNA: TGTGCCAGCAGCTTTTTGGGAGGGGATACGCAGTATTTT

clone size: -
V gene: TRBV7-3
D gene: TRBD2
J gene: TRBJ2-1
CDR3 protein: CASSLARDYEQFF
CDR3 DNA: TGTGCCAGCAGCTTAGCCAGGGACTACGAGCAGTTCTTC

clone size: few
V gene: TRBV7-6
D gene: TRBD2
J gene: TRBJ2-1
CDR3 protein: CASSPIGLAPNNEQFF
CDR3 DNA: TGTGCTAGCAGTCCGATCGGACTAGCGCCTAACAATGAGCAGTTCTTC

clone size: -
V gene: TRBV7-3
D gene: TRBD2
J gene: TRBJ2-3
CDR3 protein: CASSQTAGGSTDTQYF
CDR3 DNA: TGTGCCAGCAGCCAAACAGCGGGGGGGAGCACAGATACGCAGTATTTT

clone size: few
V gene: TRBV12-3/TRBV12-4
D gene: -
J gene: TRBJ2-7
CDR3 protein: CASSPRVRSYEQYF
CDR3 DNA: TGTGCCAGCAGTCCCAGGGTAAGGTCCTACGAGCAGTACTTC

clone size: -
V gene: TRBV7-6
D gene: -
J gene: TRBJ2-1
CDR3 protein: CASSLMDRTYNEQFF
CDR3 DNA: TGTGCCAGCAGCTTAATGGACCGCACCTACAATGAGCAGTTCTTC

clone size: -
V gene: TRBV7-6
D gene: TRBD2
J gene: TRBJ2-1
CDR3 protein: CASSRTSGAYNEQFF
CDR3 DNA: TGTGCCAGCAGCCGGACTAGCGGAGCCTACAATGAGCAGTTCTTC

clone size: -
V gene: TRBV7-3
D gene: -
J gene: TRBJ2-7
CDR3 protein: CASSLGVEYEQYF
CDR3 DNA: TGTGCCAGCAGCTTAGGGGTAGAGTACGAGCAGTACTTC

clone size: -
V gene: TRBV27
D gene: -
J gene: TRBJ2-3
CDR3 protein: CASSPNTDTQYF
CDR3 DNA: TGTGCCAGCAGTCCCAACACAGATACGCAGTATTTT

clone size: -
V gene: TRBV28
D gene: TRBD1
J gene: TRBJ1-2
CDR3 protein: CASSSVWGTGNYGYTF
CDR3 DNA: TGTGCCAGCAGCTCCGTTTGGGGGACAGGGAACTATGGCTACACCTTC

clone size: once
V gene: TRBV6-1
D gene: -
J gene: TRBJ2-7
CDR3 protein: CASSLDGQGRTYEQYF
CDR3 DNA: TGTGCCAGCAGTCTGGACGGGCAGGGTCGAACCTACGAGCAGTACTTC

clone size: -
V gene: TRBV11-2
D gene: TRBD2
J gene: TRBJ2-1
CDR3 protein: CASSSGTSGRFEQFF
CDR3 DNA: TGTGCCAGCAGCTCCGGGACTAGCGGGAGGTTTGAGCAGTTCTTC

clone size: few
V gene: TRBV7-2
D gene: TRBD2
J gene: TRBJ2-1
CDR3 protein: CASSRGLAGGSEQFF
CDR3 DNA: TGTGCCAGCAGCCGGGGACTAGCGGGAGGAAGTGAGCAGTTCTTC

clone size: few
V gene: TRBV7-2
D gene: TRBD1
J gene: TRBJ2-3
CDR3 protein: CASSFRTGGADTQYF
CDR3 DNA: TGTGCCAGCAGCTTTAGGACAGGGGGCGCGGATACGCAGTATTTT

clone size: -
V gene: TRBV10-2
D gene: -
J gene: TRBJ2-7
CDR3 protein: CASISEGSHEQYF
CDR3 DNA: TGCGCCAGCATTAGTGAGGGGTCCCACGAGCAGTACTTC

clone size: -
V gene: TRBV5-3
D gene: -
J gene: TRBJ2-7
CDR3 protein: CASSLGEPFLRGYEQYF
CDR3 DNA: TGTGCCAGCAGCCTTGGGGAGCCATTTCTCAGAGGTTACGAGCAGTACTTC

clone size: -
V gene: TRBV5-1
D gene: TRBD1
J gene: TRBJ2-4
CDR3 protein: CASSRGQDNSPLHF
CDR3 DNA: TGCGCCAGCAGCCGAGGACAGGATAATTCACCCCTCCACTTC

clone size: medium-sized
V gene: TRBV7-9
D gene: -
J gene: TRBJ2-7
CDR3 protein: CASAGARTEKPGSEQYF
CDR3 DNA: TGTGCCAGCGCTGGAGCCCGGACAGAAAAACCTGGGAGCGAGCAGTACTTC

clone size: -
V gene: TRBV7-6
D gene: -
J gene: TRBJ2-1
CDR3 protein: CASSLGIALGYNEQFF
CDR3 DNA: TGTGCCAGCAGCTTAGGTATCGCGTTGGGCTACAATGAGCAGTTCTTC

clone size: -
V gene: TRBV19
D gene: TRBD1
J gene: TRBJ2-1
CDR3 protein: CASSVDRAQFF
CDR3 DNA: TGTGCCAGTAGTGTGGACAGGGCCCAGTTCTTC

clone size: -
V gene: TRBV7-2
D gene: -
J gene: TRBJ2-3
CDR3 protein: CASSLAIWGNDNSPLHF
CDR3 DNA: TGTGCCAGCAGCTTAGCGATTTGGGGGAATGATAATTCACCCCTCCACTTC

clone size: -
V gene: TRBV7-2
D gene: -
J gene: TRBJ1-1
CDR3 protein: CASSWDNEAFF
CDR3 DNA: TGTGCCAGCAGTTGGGACAATGAAGCTTTCTTT

clone size: few
V gene: TRBV4-1
D gene: -
J gene: TRBJ1-1
CDR3 protein: CASSHLSQNTEAFF
CDR3 DNA: TGCGCCAGCAGCCACCTTTCACAGAACACTGAAGCTTTCTTT

clone size: few
V gene: TRBV7-2
D gene: TRBD2
J gene: TRBJ2-5
CDR3 protein: CASSLSAPGGGQETQYF
CDR3 DNA: TGTGCCAGCAGCTTAAGCGCCCCTGGGGGAGGGCAAGAGACCCAGTACTTC

clone size: once
V gene: TRBV6-8
D gene: TRBD1
J gene: TRBJ1-1
CDR3 protein: CASSQPGQLNTEAFF
CDR3 DNA: TGTGCCAGCAGTCAGCCGGGACAGCTGAACACTGAAGCTTTCTTT

clone size: -
V gene: TRBV7-8
D gene: TRBD2
J gene: TRBJ2-5
CDR3 protein: CASSLWRELLETQYF
CDR3 DNA: TGTGCCAGCAGCTTATGGCGGGAGTTGTTAGAGACCCAGTACTTC

clone size: -
V gene: TRBV7-2
D gene: TRBD2
J gene: TRBJ2-3
CDR3 protein: CASSPQAGATDTQYF
CDR3 DNA: TGTGCCAGCAGCCCACAAGCGGGAGCCACAGATACGCAGTATTTT

clone size: -
V gene: TRBV12-3/TRBV12-4
D gene: TRBD1
J gene: TRBJ2-5
CDR3 protein: CASSTGEETQYF
CDR3 DNA: TGTGCCAGCAGTACAGGGGAAGAGACCCAGTACTTC

clone size: -
V gene: TRBV19
D gene: -
J gene: TRBJ1-1
CDR3 protein: CASSNKIEAFF
CDR3 DNA: TGTGCCAGTAGTAACAAGATTGAAGCTTTCTTT

clone size: -
V gene: TRBV27
D gene: TRBD2
J gene: TRBJ2-5
CDR3 protein: CASSFGASGRLETQYF
CDR3 DNA: TGTGCCAGCAGTTTTGGGGCTAGCGGGAGGTTGGAGACCCAGTACTTC

clone size: few
V gene: TRBV7-8
D gene: TRBD1
J gene: TRBJ2-7
CDR3 protein: CASSTIGQAEQYF
CDR3 DNA: TGTGCCAGCAGCACCATAGGACAGGCCGAGCAGTACTTC

clone size: few
V gene: TRBV7-2
D gene: -
J gene: TRBJ2-7
CDR3 protein: CASSLVSSPEQYF
CDR3 DNA: TGTGCCAGCAGCTTAGTCTCTTCCCCCGAGCAGTACTTC

clone size: few
V gene: TRBV7-3
D gene: -
J gene: TRBJ2-1
CDR3 protein: CASSLLPQTNEQFF
CDR3 DNA: TGTGCCAGCAGCTTACTCCCACAAACCAATGAGCAGTTCTTC

clone size: -
V gene: TRBV28
D gene: TRBD2
J gene: TRBJ2-7
CDR3 protein: CASTLYLGGNYEQYF
CDR3 DNA: TGTGCCAGCACCCTATATTTGGGGGGGAACTACGAGCAGTACTTC

clone size: -
V gene: TRBV12-3/TRBV12-4
D gene: TRBD1
J gene: TRBJ1-1
CDR3 protein: CASSSWTGSNSAFF
CDR3 DNA: TGTGCCAGCAGTTCCTGGACAGGGTCTAACTCGGCTTTCTTT

clone size: -
V gene: TRBV7-8
D gene: -
J gene: TRBJ2-5
CDR3 protein: CASSLSGGAGETQYF
CDR3 DNA: TGTGCCAGCAGCTTATCAGGCGGGGCGGGAGAGACCCAGTACTTC

clone size: hyperexpanded
V gene: TRBV7-8
D gene: -
J gene: TRBJ2-5
CDR3 protein: CASSPGTGRETQYF
CDR3 DNA: TGTGCCAGCAGCCCCGGGACCGGAAGGGAGACCCAGTACTTC

clone size: -
V gene: TRBV28
D gene: -
J gene: TRBJ2-1
CDR3 protein: CASSSSSDEQFF
CDR3 DNA: TGTGCCAGCAGTTCCTCTAGCGATGAGCAGTTCTTC

clone size: -
V gene: TRBV6-2/TRBV6-3
D gene: -
J gene: TRBJ1-4
CDR3 protein: CASSQQGWGEKLFF
CDR3 DNA: TGTGCCAGCAGCCAACAGGGCTGGGGGGAAAAACTGTTTTTT